This T cell receptor beta chain is from a study of beta chain features in type 1 diabetes. Findings and limits, study-wide: Naive, central memory and Treg TCRB repertoires appeared more alike in patients than in healthy donors. Because the template was cDNA, high-expressing cells might be over-represented.

As regards this clone: No antigen is known for it.

Sorted populations all had greater than 95% purity. The junction had 3 bases not matched to a gene; V was cut back by 0 bases and J by 7 bases. The CDR3 contains 14 residues. Germline V gene data show CDR1 as SGDLS and CDR2 as YYNGEE. Sequencing targeted expressed TCRB transcripts, as all isolated RNA had been reverse transcribed. Using immunoSEQ multiplex PCR, the repertoire was profiled, and TCRdb retains in-frame clones only, with some absent. The top ten hold around 0.057% of the sample, which has 200,000 to 250,000 clones, around 68% seen once. The receptor was isolated from a man aged 25-40 years in good health. The sample taken for sequencing was naive CD4+ T cells from blood. The chain links TRBV9 to TRBJ1-4; 7 nucleotides align to TRBD1. The chain's CDR3 is CASSVGQGGEKLFF. The CDR3 DNA sequence: TGTGCCAGCAGCGTAGGACAGGGCGGTGAAAAACTGTTTTTT.